This TCR beta chain was sequenced for a study of T cell repertoires in cytomegalovirus infection. Study as a whole: Indications came from public TCR beta signatures; they pointed to CMV infection and to a matching HLA type.

Study-wide findings and caveats: CMV carriers having the relevant HLA were flagged by cumulative public TCR beta family frequency. CMV-specific TCR beta clonotypes restricted by HLA-C dominated the ex vivo response.

From the reads, TCRdb called clonotypes with MiXCR, one entry per CDR3 protein. The sample contains roughly 630,000 distinct CDR3 sequences, 24% of which appear only once. This clonotype turned up a few times. What it binds is unknown. V trimming: 5 bases; J trimming: 5 bases; junction bases outside the gene matches: 5. The CDR3 contains 13 residues. Germline V CDR1 and CDR2: SEHNR, FQNEAQ (reference sequence). The clonotype originates from a human donor in good health (CMV status not recorded). Some clones in this sample may be carry-over from other donors' samples. Sequenced: CD8+ T cells from PBMCs. J is TRBJ1-1 and V is TRBV7-9, with 7 bases matching TRBD1. The CDR3 nucleotides read TGTGCCAGCAGCCCTCCGGACAGGACTGAAGCTTTCTTT. Translating gives CASSPPDRTEAFF.